This TCR beta chain stems from a study of cytomegalovirus exposure and HLA in healthy donors. The study's findings and limits: Accurate HLA-A and HLA-B prediction from TCR beta sequences was reported for most subjects.

As to this clone: The antigen remains unidentified.

Researchers ran the PCR with 60 Vbeta and 13 Jbeta primers. The protocol was immunoSEQ multiplex PCR, while the TCRdb copy is restricted to in-frame clones and leaves out a portion. Of 170,000 or so clones in the sample, 70% to 75% were seen once. Germline CDR1 reads SGHTS; CDR2 reads YDEGEE. Trimming took 0 bases from V and 4 from J; bases not matched to a gene: 5. The CDR3 extends over 16 amino acids. This chain joins TRBV5-8 and TRBJ2-2, with TRBD1 matching over 8 bases. The clonotype comes from a male donor in good health and CMV-seronegative. Specimen: PBMCs. The CDR3 loop reads CASSLDRTGITGELFF. CDR3 DNA: TGTGCCAGCAGCTTGGACAGGACAGGGATCACCGGGGAGCTGTTTTTT. The full variable domain, with the rest looked up from reference TRBV5-8 and TRBJ2-2, is EAGVTQSPTHLIKTRGQQATLRCSPISGHTSVYWYQQALGLGLQFLLWYDEGEERNRGNFPPRFSGRQFPNYSSELNVNALELEDSALYLCASSLDRTGITGELFFGEGSRLTVL.